This is a list of T cell receptor beta chains from one sample in a study of read filtering for tumor transcriptome and immune sequencing. Each CDR3 protein is one row after TCRdb ran MiXCR on the reads. Among tens of thousands of distinct CDR3 sequences listed, 20% to 25% were seen once. Material for sequencing was a population of CD138-negative cells sorted from bone marrow. The receptors were gathered from a donor aged 40 or older with multiple myeloma. Both conserved end residues are part of each CDR3. Each record gives: J gene, D gene, clone size, V gene, CDR3 DNA, CDR3 protein. The D gene is left open where the match is weak. Expanded clones get a size class; other rows say once, few or many, or leave the size out.

J: TRBJ2-7
D: TRBD1
size: -
V: TRBV9
DNA: TGTGCCAGCGGCGTAGATGAGACAGGGTACTCCTACGAGCAGTGCTTC
CDR3: CASGVDETGYSYEQCF

J: TRBJ2-3
D: TRBD2
size: many
V: TRBV29-1
DNA: TGCAGCGTTACACGGTTTACTAGCGGAGAGTACACAGATACGCAGTATTTT
CDR3: CSVTRFTSGEYTDTQYF

J: TRBJ1-2
D: TRBD1
size: -
V: TRBV28
DNA: TGTGCCAGCACCCCAACAGGGGGGGGCGGCTACGCCTTC
CDR3: CASTPTGGGGYAF

J: TRBJ1-1
D: -
size: -
V: TRBV28
DNA: TGTGCCATCAAGGTAGAGACAGATGAAGCTTTCTTT
CDR3: CAIKVETDEAFF

J: TRBJ1-4
D: -
size: many
V: TRBV5-1
DNA: TGCGCCAGCAGCTTGGCCGGTGGGGCAACTAATGAAAAACTGTTTTTT
CDR3: CASSLAGGATNEKLFF

J: TRBJ2-2
D: TRBD2
size: many
V: TRBV4-1
DNA: TGCGCCAGCAGCCAAGCGGGACTAGGGGCGAACACCGGGGAGCTGTTTTTT
CDR3: CASSQAGLGANTGELFF

J: TRBJ2-7
D: TRBD2
size: many
V: TRBV20-1
DNA: TGCAGTGCTAGTAGGGCTAGCGGGAGTTACGAGCAGTACTTC
CDR3: CSASRASGSYEQYF

J: TRBJ2-1
D: -
size: medium-sized
V: TRBV4-1
DNA: TGCGCCAGCAGCCAAGGGGGGACTCGGGGGAATGAGCAGTTCTTC
CDR3: CASSQGGTRGNEQFF

J: TRBJ1-5
D: -
size: -
V: TRBV12-3/TRBV12-4
DNA: TGTGCCGGCAGTTTAGTGGCCGGCTCGAATCAGCCCCAGCATTTT
CDR3: CAGSLVAGSNQPQHF

J: TRBJ2-1
D: -
size: many
V: TRBV5-1
DNA: TGCGCCAGCAGCACGGGACCAAACAATGAGCAGTTCTTC
CDR3: CASSTGPNNEQFF

J: TRBJ2-1
D: TRBD2
size: many
V: TRBV12-5
DNA: TGTGCTAGTGGTTTGTCGGGGCGGGAGGAGAATGAGCAGTTCTTC
CDR3: CASGLSGREENEQFF

J: TRBJ1-6
D: -
size: many
V: TRBV28
DNA: TGTGCCAGCCAGTGGGCAGGTCCTGGTTCACCCCTCCACTTT
CDR3: CASQWAGPGSPLHF

J: TRBJ2-1
D: TRBD2
size: many
V: TRBV5-1
DNA: TGCGCCAGCCCCGGCGGACTAGCGAGAAATTACAATGAGCAGTTCTTC
CDR3: CASPGGLARNYNEQFF

J: TRBJ2-1
D: -
size: -
V: TRBV7-9
DNA: TGTGCCAGCAGTTTACAGAATAGAGAGGCGGGGCAGTTCTTC
CDR3: CASSLQNREAGQFF

J: TRBJ2-7
D: -
size: many
V: TRBV5-1
DNA: TGCGCCAGCAGAAGGGAATCATACGAGCAGTACTTC
CDR3: CASRRESYEQYF

J: TRBJ2-1
D: -
size: -
V: TRBV11-2
DNA: TGTGCCAGCAGCTTAGTCCTGGGTTCCTACAATGAGCAGTCCTTC
CDR3: CASSLVLGSYNEQSF

J: TRBJ1-1
D: TRBD1
size: many
V: TRBV9
DNA: TGTGCCAGCAGCCCGCAGACAGGGTGGGCCACTGAAGCTTTCTTT
CDR3: CASSPQTGWATEAFF

J: TRBJ2-3
D: TRBD1
size: many
V: TRBV6-5
DNA: TGTGCCAGCAGTTACTCGGGACAGAGCACAGATACGCAGTATTTT
CDR3: CASSYSGQSTDTQYF

J: TRBJ2-1
D: -
size: many
V: TRBV19
DNA: TGTGCCAGTAGGGATGGGACAGGCGGCAGCGGGAGTTCCTACAATGAGCAGTTCTTC
CDR3: CASRDGTGGSGSSYNEQFF

J: TRBJ2-1
D: -
size: medium-sized
V: TRBV7-2
DNA: TGTGCCAGCAGCTTAGTCAGGGGAAAGCAGTTCTTC
CDR3: CASSLVRGKQFF

J: TRBJ2-3
D: -
size: many
V: TRBV20-1
DNA: TGCAGTGCTAGCCAACGGGAGTTTCCAGTAGATACGCAGTATTTT
CDR3: CSASQREFPVDTQYF

J: TRBJ2-2
D: -
size: many
V: TRBV20-1
DNA: TGCAGTGCTTCCCGGCGAGGAGGGACCGGGGAGCTGTTTTTT
CDR3: CSASRRGGTGELFF

J: TRBJ1-5
D: -
size: many
V: TRBV6-5
DNA: TGTGCCAGCAGTTACTCGGGGGGTAACCAGCCCCAGCATTTT
CDR3: CASSYSGGNQPQHF

J: TRBJ1-5
D: -
size: many
V: TRBV6-1
DNA: TGTGCCAGCAGTGAGGCGGAATATCAGCCCCAGCATTTT
CDR3: CASSEAEYQPQHF

J: TRBJ2-1
D: TRBD2
size: -
V: TRBV20-1
DNA: TGCAGTGCTCCAGGACTAGCGGGAAGTTACAATGAGCAGTTCTTC
CDR3: CSAPGLAGSYNEQFF

J: TRBJ2-5
D: TRBD2
size: many
V: TRBV4-2
DNA: TGTGCCAGCAGCCTCAGCGGGAGTATCCAAGAGACCCAGTACTTC
CDR3: CASSLSGSIQETQYF

J: TRBJ2-2
D: -
size: many
V: TRBV29-1
DNA: TGCAGCGTTGACAGGGAAAGGTCCGGGGAGCTGTTTTTT
CDR3: CSVDRERSGELFF

J: TRBJ2-3
D: TRBD1
size: many
V: TRBV7-8
DNA: TGTGCCAGCAGCCGGGACAGGACCACAGATACGCAGTATTTT
CDR3: CASSRDRTTDTQYF

J: TRBJ2-3
D: -
size: many
V: TRBV5-1
DNA: TGCGCCAGCAGCTTGGACCCAGATACGCAGTATTTT
CDR3: CASSLDPDTQYF

J: TRBJ2-2
D: TRBD2
size: medium-sized
V: TRBV7-2
DNA: TGTGCCAGCAGCCCGAGGACTAGCGGAGTGTACACCGGGGAGCTGTTTTTT
CDR3: CASSPRTSGVYTGELFF

J: TRBJ2-1
D: -
size: many
V: TRBV2
DNA: TGTGCCAGCAGTGAGGGAGGGGGCCCGGGGAATGAGCAGTTCTTC
CDR3: CASSEGGGPGNEQFF

J: TRBJ2-3
D: -
size: many
V: TRBV5-6
DNA: TGTGCCAGCAGCTTGGCGAACCCGTCTAGCACAGATACGCAGTATTTT
CDR3: CASSLANPSSTDTQYF

J: TRBJ2-5
D: -
size: many
V: TRBV3-1
DNA: TGTGCCAGCAGCCAAGATCCACGGCCCCAAGAGACCCAGTACTTC
CDR3: CASSQDPRPQETQYF

J: TRBJ2-1
D: TRBD2
size: large
V: TRBV7-6
DNA: TGTGCCAGCAGCTTTCCACTAGCGGGGTACAATGAGCAGTTCTTC
CDR3: CASSFPLAGYNEQFF

J: TRBJ1-3
D: -
size: many
V: TRBV12-3/TRBV12-4
DNA: TGTGCCAGCAGTTCAACCGGCGGAAACACCATATATTTT
CDR3: CASSSTGGNTIYF

J: TRBJ2-3
D: TRBD2
size: many
V: TRBV28
DNA: TGTGCCAGCAGCCCCCCGACGACTAGCGGGAGCAGAGATACGCAGTATTTT
CDR3: CASSPPTTSGSRDTQYF

J: TRBJ2-3
D: TRBD2
size: many
V: TRBV5-1
DNA: TGCGCCAGCAGCGGAACGGGACTAGCGGTACCCACAGATACGCAGTATTTT
CDR3: CASSGTGLAVPTDTQYF

J: TRBJ2-3
D: TRBD2
size: many
V: TRBV20-1
DNA: TGCAGTGCCCGGACTAGCGGGAGAATGGGGGCAGATACGCAGTATTTT
CDR3: CSARTSGRMGADTQYF

J: TRBJ2-1
D: TRBD2
size: medium-sized
V: TRBV29-1
DNA: TGCAGCGTTGAAGCCGGGACTAGCGGGATTGGTAACTACAATGAGCAGTTCTTC
CDR3: CSVEAGTSGIGNYNEQFF

J: TRBJ1-1
D: TRBD1
size: many
V: TRBV10-3
DNA: TGTGCCATCAGTGGGAACGACAGGGAGGAGTTCTTT
CDR3: CAISGNDREEFF

J: TRBJ2-1
D: TRBD2
size: -
V: TRBV10-3
DNA: TGTGCCATCAGTGACGGGACTAGAACTAGCAATGAGCAGTTCTTC
CDR3: CAISDGTRTSNEQFF

J: TRBJ1-5
D: -
size: -
V: TRBV5-1
DNA: TGCGCCAGCAGCTTGGAGGGGGGCATTAATCAGCCCCAGCATTTT
CDR3: CASSLEGGINQPQHF

J: TRBJ2-7
D: -
size: many
V: TRBV4-1
DNA: TGCGCCAGCAGCCAAGATTCGGGGCTACCTGCGAAATACGAGCAGTACTTC
CDR3: CASSQDSGLPAKYEQYF

J: TRBJ2-5
D: TRBD2
size: many
V: TRBV29-1
DNA: TGCAGCGCTGCACCGGGACTAGCGTTCCAAGAGACCCAGTACTTC
CDR3: CSAAPGLAFQETQYF

J: TRBJ2-5
D: -
size: many
V: TRBV2
DNA: TGTGCCAGCAGTGAATATCTAGGAGACTCCGGGGAGACCCAGTACTTC
CDR3: CASSEYLGDSGETQYF

J: TRBJ2-5
D: TRBD1
size: many
V: TRBV20-1
DNA: TGCAGTCCTAACAGGGGATTCCAAGAGACCCAGTACTTC
CDR3: CSPNRGFQETQYF

J: TRBJ2-1
D: TRBD2
size: large
V: TRBV3-1
DNA: TGTGCCAGCAGGGGACTAGCTGATGAGCAGTTCTTC
CDR3: CASRGLADEQFF

J: TRBJ2-2
D: -
size: many
V: TRBV25-1
DNA: TGTGCCAGCAGTCAACGTTTTGAGCCGAAGCTGTTTTTT
CDR3: CASSQRFEPKLFF

J: TRBJ2-7
D: -
size: -
V: TRBV11-3
DNA: TGTGCCAGCAGCTTAGGACAGGGGACTAACGAGCAGTACTTC
CDR3: CASSLGQGTNEQYF

J: TRBJ2-1
D: TRBD2
size: many
V: TRBV20-1
DNA: TGCAGTGCTACGACCGGCAGGACTAGCGGGAGTAATGAGCAGTTCTTC
CDR3: CSATTGRTSGSNEQFF

J: TRBJ2-1
D: TRBD2
size: medium-sized
V: TRBV29-1
DNA: TGCAGCGCTGGCGGGAGGGACGCCTACAATGAGCAGTTCTTC
CDR3: CSAGGRDAYNEQFF

J: TRBJ2-2
D: -
size: many
V: TRBV2
DNA: TGTGCCAGCGGCACCGGGGAGCTGTTTTTT
CDR3: CASGTGELFF

J: TRBJ2-2
D: TRBD2
size: many
V: TRBV29-1
DNA: TGCAGCGTTGGGGTAGCGGGCGTCACCGGGGAGCTGTTTTTT
CDR3: CSVGVAGVTGELFF

J: TRBJ2-7
D: -
size: many
V: TRBV28
DNA: TGTGCCAGCAGCTCACCCTCGGGATTGGGGACCTACGAGCAGTACTTC
CDR3: CASSSPSGLGTYEQYF

J: TRBJ2-1
D: -
size: many
V: TRBV27
DNA: TGTGCCACCCGACCGGGACTCCGATACAATGAGCAGTTCTTC
CDR3: CATRPGLRYNEQFF

J: TRBJ2-7
D: TRBD1
size: many
V: TRBV28
DNA: TGTGCCAGCAGTCCGCCGGGACAGGGGGCTTACGAGCAGTACTTC
CDR3: CASSPPGQGAYEQYF

J: TRBJ2-1
D: TRBD2
size: many
V: TRBV6-2/TRBV6-3
DNA: TGTGCCAGCAAACCGACTAGCGGGAGTTTGGGCGAGCAGTTCTTC
CDR3: CASKPTSGSLGEQFF

J: TRBJ2-7
D: TRBD1
size: few
V: TRBV18
DNA: TGTGCCAGCTCACTAGGCCGGGACAGGGGAAGTAGAGCCTACGAGCAGTACTTC
CDR3: CASSLGRDRGSRAYEQYF

J: TRBJ1-2
D: -
size: many
V: TRBV28
DNA: TGTGCCAGCAGTAGCCCGGACAGTAACTATGGCTACACCTTC
CDR3: CASSSPDSNYGYTF

J: TRBJ2-1
D: TRBD2
size: medium-sized
V: TRBV2
DNA: TGTGCCAGCAAGGGACTAGCAAATGAGCAGTTCTTC
CDR3: CASKGLANEQFF